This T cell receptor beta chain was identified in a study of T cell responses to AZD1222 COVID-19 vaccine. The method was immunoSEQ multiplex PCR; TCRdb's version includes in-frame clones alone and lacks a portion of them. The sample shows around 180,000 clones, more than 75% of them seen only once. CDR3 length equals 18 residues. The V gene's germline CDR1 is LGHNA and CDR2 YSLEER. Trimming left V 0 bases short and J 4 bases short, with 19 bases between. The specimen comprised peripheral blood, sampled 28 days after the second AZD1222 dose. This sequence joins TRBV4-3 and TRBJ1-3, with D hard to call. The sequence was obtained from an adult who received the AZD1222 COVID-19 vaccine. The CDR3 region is CASSQDLAETPGGNTIYF. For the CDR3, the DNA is TGCGCCAGCAGCCAAGATCTGGCAGAAACCCCGGGGGGAAACACCATATATTTT.